Shown below are 8 T cell receptor beta chains from a single sample sequenced in a study of regulatory T cells in long-lasting Graves disease. Time point here: persistent/refractory GD, antithyroid drugs over 5 years with positive TRAb. TCR sequences were obtained from RNA taken from PBMCs. Researchers made TCR beta libraries by using iRepertoire HTBI primers and running Arm-PCR on CDR3 regions. TCRdb passed the multiplex PCR reads through MiXCR, listing each CDR3 protein once. The sample contains around 400,000 distinct CDR3 sequences, roughly 23% of which appear only once. Material: peripheral blood mononuclear cells (PBMCs), obtained when the disease was refractory, from a patient treated with antithyroid drugs. These receptors all stem from a female donor with Graves disease.

The table lists this clonotype with a few counts. The rearrangement links TRBV20-1 to TRBJ2-7; TRBD2 aligns across 8 bases. V lost 5 bases, J lost 1 base, and 7 bases stayed unmatched. There are 14 residues in the CDR3. The germline CDR1 and CDR2 sequences are DFQATT and SNEGSKA (reference sequence). CDR3 sequence: CSAPAGGSSYEQYF. The CDR3, as DNA: TGCAGTGCTCCGGCGGGAGGATCGTCCTACGAGCAGTACTTC.

The table lists this clonotype with a few counts. This chain joins TRBV20-1 and TRBJ2-7; 7 bases are shared with TRBD1. The CDR3 is made up of 13 amino acids. V shed 3 bases and J 3 bases; nucleotides not matched to a gene: 5. CDR1 DFQATT and CDR2 SNEGSKA come from the germline V gene (reference sequence). The CDR3 spells CSASDRAVYEQYF. The CDR3 DNA reads TGCAGTGCTAGTGACAGGGCCGTCTACGAGCAGTACTTC.

The chain links TRBV9 to TRBJ2-5; D call uncertain. CDR1 is SGDLS and CDR2 is YYNGEE in the germline V gene. V was trimmed by 0 bases and J by 5 bases, leaving 11 bases between them. The CDR3 loop spans 14 amino acids. The CDR3 DNA reads as TGTGCCAGCAGCGTAGGAAGTAGCTTCGAGACCCAGTACTTC. Translation: CASSVGSSFETQYF.

The rearrangement joins TRBV25-1 to TRBJ1-5, with D tentatively TRBD1 (5 bases). The CDR3 contains 14 residues. Germline CDR1 is MGHDK and CDR2 is SYGVNS. V lost 5 bases and J 7 bases, leaving 15 bases between the germline ends. CDR3 bases: TGTGCCAGCAGTACAGGAGAAGGCGGCCAGCCCCAGCATTTT. Protein product: CASSTGEGGQPQHF. Drawing the rest from reference TRBV25-1 and TRBJ1-5, the complete variable domain is EADIYQTPRYLVIGTGKKITLECSQTMGHDKMYWYQQDPGMELHLIHYSYGVNSTEKGDLSSESTVSRIRTEHFPLTLESARPSHTSQYLCASSTGEGGQPQHFGDGTRLSIL.

The J gene is TRBJ2-7, the V gene TRBV9, with 7 nucleotides matching TRBD1. From germline, CDR1 is SGDLS and CDR2 YYNGEE. Trimming cost V 3 bases and J 0 bases; bases outside gene matches: 6. The CDR3 runs 15 residues. The CDR3 spells CASSAEGDSSYEQYF. The DNA of the CDR3 is TGTGCCAGCAGCGCCGAGGGGGACAGCTCCTACGAGCAGTACTTC.

V and J are TRBV5-1 and TRBJ1-4, with D uncertain. Trimming pared 4 bases from V and 5 bases from J, leaving 18 bases between. Germline CDR1 is SGHRS and CDR2 is YFSETQ. The CDR3 spans 16 residues. CDR3 protein: CASSPDPQPGNEKLFF. The CDR3 DNA sequence: TGCGCCAGCAGCCCAGATCCACAGCCAGGCAATGAAAAACTGTTTTTT.

J is TRBJ1-6 and V is TRBV3-1; TRBD1 agrees at 10 bases. Germline loops: CDR1 LGHDT, CDR2 YNNKEL (reference sequence). The CDR3 is 16 residues long. The J segment lost 7 bases and the V segment lost 4 bases, leaving 7 bases of the junction unmatched. In DNA, the CDR3 is TGTGCCAGCAGCCTTTTGGGGGACAGGGGAAATTCACCCCTCCACTTT. Translated, it gives CASSLLGDRGNSPLHF.

This clonotype was counted at least ten times. This chain uses TRBV28 with TRBJ2-7, with D hard to call. V lost 5 bases and J lost 2, with 7 bases in between. The CDR3 loop spans 12 amino acids. From germline, CDR1 is MDHEN and CDR2 SYDVKM. CDR3 bases: TGTGCCAGCAGTATGAACCCCTACGAGCAGTACTTC. Its protein product is CASSMNPYEQYF.